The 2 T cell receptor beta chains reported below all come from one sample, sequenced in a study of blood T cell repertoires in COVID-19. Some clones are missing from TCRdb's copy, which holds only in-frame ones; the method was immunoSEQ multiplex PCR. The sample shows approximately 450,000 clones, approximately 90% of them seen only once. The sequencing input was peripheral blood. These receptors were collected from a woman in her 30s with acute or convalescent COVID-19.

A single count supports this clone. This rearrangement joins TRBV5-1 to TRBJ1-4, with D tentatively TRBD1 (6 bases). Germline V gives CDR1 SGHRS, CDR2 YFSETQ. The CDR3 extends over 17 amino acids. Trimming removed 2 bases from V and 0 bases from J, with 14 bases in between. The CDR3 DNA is TGCGCCAGCAGCTTCGGGCAGGGACATCCAACTAATGAAAAACTGTTTTTT. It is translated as CASSFGQGHPTNEKLFF.

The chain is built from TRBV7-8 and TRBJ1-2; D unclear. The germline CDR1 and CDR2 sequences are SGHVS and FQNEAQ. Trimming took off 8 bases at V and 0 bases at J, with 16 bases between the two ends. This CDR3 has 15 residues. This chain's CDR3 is CASSDGELPNYGYTF. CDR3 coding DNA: TGTGCCAGCTCGGACGGGGAGTTACCTAACTATGGCTACACCTTC.